This T cell receptor (beta chain) was found in a study of blood T cell repertoires in COVID-19. Study-wide background: Spain, Italy and the United States supplied samples that represented acute and convalescent COVID-19.

The Seattle patients joined while their infection was active and were tracked longitudinally afterward. This CDR3 is 11 amino acids long. Per germline, CDR1 DFQATT and CDR2 SNEGSKA (reference sequence). With 8 bases removed from V and 6 bases from J, the gap between germline ends came to 14 bases. Authors' analysis steps: The authors estimated nucleated cell counts from reference gene primer amplification. The data were produced by immunoSEQ multiplex PCR, yet TCRdb's version contains in-frame clones alone and is incomplete. The V and J calls and clone size were taken over from that table, and D and trimming were inferred from the DNA. The table lists approximately 500,000 clones, roughly 91% of them singletons, with roughly 8% in the top ten.

This clonotype originated in a woman aged 45-65 years with COVID-19, enrolled during active disease. Sequencing was done on a sample of peripheral blood. The chain couples TRBV20-1 to TRBJ2-7, with a tentative D call TRBD2 (6 bases). The CDR3 DNA follows: TGCAGTTTGGGAGGATTCGGCGAGCAGTACTTC. It codes for CSLGGFGEQYF.